The 13 T cell receptor beta chains reported below all come from one sample, sequenced in a study of OX40 agonist ivuxolimab in advanced cancers. The protocol was immunoSEQ multiplex PCR, while the TCRdb copy is restricted to in-frame clones and leaves out a portion. The repertoire includes 60,000 to 75,000 clones, around 81% of them detected once, and roughly 0.99% sits in the top ten. The material sequenced was CD4+ or CD8+ T cells sorted from blood, taken in a trial of the OX40 agonist ivuxolimab. These receptor sequences come from an adult with an advanced solid tumor such as melanoma, head and neck, liver or kidney cancer.

The chain combines TRBV9 with TRBJ2-1; 12 bases line up with TRBD2. Trimming cost V 7 bases and J 2 bases; bases outside gene matches: 4. Germline-derived CDR1 and CDR2 are SGDLS and YYNGEE. The length of the CDR3 is 15 residues. This CDR3 is CASGTSGGPYNEQFF. The CDR3 DNA sequence: TGTGCCAGCGGAACTAGCGGGGGGCCCTACAATGAGCAGTTCTTC.

The V call is TRBV4-2, the J call TRBJ2-5, with 10 nucleotides matching TRBD2. The CDR3 is 16 residues long. Germline V gene sequence: CDR1 LGHNA, CDR2 YNFKEQ. J was trimmed by 1 base and V by 4 bases; bases with no gene match: 6. The CDR3 DNA reads TGTGCCAGCAGCCCGCTAGCGGGGGCTTTCCAAGAGACCCAGTACTTC. Its translation: CASSPLAGAFQETQYF.

V is TRBV7-9 and J is TRBJ1-5; 8 bases line up with TRBD1. The CDR3 totals 15 residues. Germline V gives CDR1 SEHNR, CDR2 FQNEAQ (reference sequence). V shed 4 bases, J shed 4 bases, and the junction held 6 bases outside the gene matches. The CDR3 nucleotides are TGTGCCAGCAGCTCGGGACAGGAGGTTAATCAGCCCCAGCATTTT. Its translation is CASSSGQEVNQPQHF.

This clone occurred a few times. This chain joins TRBV6-1 and TRBJ1-3; 9 bases line up with TRBD1. Trimming removed 4 bases from V and 0 bases from J; junction bases left unmatched: 16. The germline V gene encodes CDR1 MNHNS and CDR2 SASEGT. CDR3 length: 20 residues. The CDR3 here is CASSGLPGQGRLGSGNTIYF. The CDR3, as DNA: TGTGCCAGCAGTGGACTCCCGGGACAGGGCCGATTGGGCTCTGGAAACACCATATATTTT.

The rearrangement uses TRBV6-1 and TRBJ2-7; D uncertain. CDR1 MNHNS and CDR2 SASEGT come from the germline V gene. The germline V and J ends were trimmed by 6 bases and 4 bases, with 10 bases remaining between them. This CDR3 has 12 residues. Written as DNA, the CDR3 is TGTGCCAGCAGCATGGACGGATACGAGCAGTACTTC. Translation gives CASSMDGYEQYF.

A word on this clone: An end of the junction does not agree with germline; a read error may underlie this. V and J are TRBV18 and TRBJ2-6, with 10 bases lining up with TRBD1. This CDR3 comprises 15 residues. Germline assignment: CDR1 KGHSH and CDR2 LQKENI. The CDR3: CASSRQGAGASVLTF. CDR3 bases: TGTGCCAGCTCACGACAGGGGGCTGGGGCCAGCGTCCTGACTTTC.

V and J are TRBV6-6 and TRBJ2-7; D is unresolved. Trimming removed 0 bases from V and 2 bases from J, with 8 bases in between. Germline loops: CDR1 MNHNY, CDR2 SVGAGI (reference sequence). CDR3 length: 14 amino acids. DNA for the CDR3: TGTGCCAGCAGTTACTCTGGGGATACCTACGAGCAGTACTTC. This gives the protein CASSYSGDTYEQYF.

The V gene is TRBV30, the J gene TRBJ2-5; D could derive from TRBD1 or TRBD2 (6 bases each). V lost 2 bases to trimming and J lost 4 bases, with 17 bases between them. This CDR3 has 15 residues. Germline loops: CDR1 GTSNPN, CDR2 SVGIG (reference sequence). The CDR3 coding sequence is TGTGCCTGGAGTTCGACGGGGGCCGTGGGAGAGACCCAGTACTTC. This translates into CAWSSTGAVGETQYF.

The chain recombines TRBV7-9 with TRBJ1-3; perhaps TRBD1 as D (5 bases). Trimming took off 4 bases at V and 3 bases at J, with 7 bases between the two ends. The CDR3 runs to 13 residues. The germline V gene encodes CDR1 SEHNR and CDR2 FQNEAQ (reference sequence). CDR3 nucleotides: TGTGCCAGCAGCTCAGGGAATGGAAACACCATATATTTT. This gives the protein CASSSGNGNTIYF. The complete variable domain, with remaining parts taken from reference TRBV7-9 and TRBJ1-3, reads DTGVSQNPRHKITKRGQNVTFRCDPISEHNRLYWYRQTLGQGPEFLTYFQNEAQLEKSRLLSDRFSAERPKGSFSTLEIQRTEQGDSAMYLCASSSGNGNTIYFGEGSWLTVV.

The chain couples TRBV18 to TRBJ2-1; 8 bases fit TRBD2. The CDR3 loop spans 16 amino acids. The V gene end was trimmed by 5 bases and the J gene end by 4 bases; junction bases not matched to a gene: 10. Germline CDR1 is KGHSH and CDR2 is LQKENI. For the CDR3, the DNA is TGTGCCAGCTCATTAGTAGCGGGGATCTTTTACAATGAGCAGTTCTTC. The encoded protein is CASSLVAGIFYNEQFF.

The rearrangement uses TRBV2 and TRBJ2-2, with D perhaps TRBD2 (5 bases). The V end was cut by 6 bases, the J end by 5 bases, with 10 bases between. The length of the CDR3 is 13 residues. CDR1 and CDR2 (germline): SNHLY, FYNNEI. The chain's CDR3 is CASSRGPTGELFF. The CDR3 DNA reads TGTGCCAGCAGCCGAGGGCCTACCGGGGAGCTGTTTTTT.

This chain links TRBV5-4 with TRBJ2-5; D is uncertain. CDR1 and CDR2 from the germline V gene are SGHNT and YYREEE (reference sequence). The CDR3 runs to 12 residues. Trimming took off 0 bases at V and 5 bases at J, with 5 bases between the two ends. The CDR3 reads CASSLDGETQYF. The CDR3, as DNA: TGTGCCAGCAGCTTGGACGGCGAGACCCAGTACTTC.

This clone was seen a single time. V gene TRBV10-3 combines with J gene TRBJ2-7, with D possibly being TRBD1 (6 bases). CDR1 is ENHRY, CDR2 SYGVKD, per germline. The CDR3 runs to 13 residues. V was cut by 3 bases and J by 7 bases, with 13 bases left in between. Written as DNA, the CDR3 is TGTGCCATCAGTGACACAGGGACGCGGGAGCAGTACTTC. Amino acid sequence: CAISDTGTREQYF.